The 9 T cell receptor beta chains given below trace back to one sample, sequenced in a study of blood T cell repertoires in COVID-19. Generated by immunoSEQ multiplex PCR, the TCRdb table keeps only in-frame clones and is missing some. The data hold tens of thousands of clones, with approximately 88% observed a single time. The sequencing sample was made of peripheral blood. The receptors were sampled from a man aged 50 to 59 with active COVID-19.

V gene TRBV6-6 combines with J gene TRBJ2-1, with D possibly matching TRBD2 (5 bases). V gave up 6 bases and J gave up 0 bases, with 15 bases separating them. Germline V gives CDR1 MNHNY, CDR2 SVGAGI (reference sequence). This CDR3 is 16 amino acids long. CDR3 amino acids: CASSAGRGSSYNEQFF. Written as DNA, the CDR3 is TGTGCCAGCAGCGCCGGTCGGGGAAGCTCCTACAATGAGCAGTTCTTC.

The chain has TRBV28 and TRBJ1-4; 10 nucleotides match TRBD1. The V segment lost 6 bases and the J segment 8 bases; nucleotides outside the gene matches: 9. The CDR3 totals 15 residues. The germline V gene encodes CDR1 MDHEN and CDR2 SYDVKM. This CDR3 reads CASSSRGQGVEKLFF. The CDR3 nucleotides are TGTGCCAGCAGCTCTCGTGGACAGGGGGTAGAAAAACTGTTTTTT. The full variable domain, in which reference TRBV28 and TRBJ1-4 provide the parts outside the CDR3, is DVKVTQSSRYLVKRTGEKVFLECVQDMDHENMFWYRQDPGLGLRLIYFSYDVKMKEKGDIPEGYSVSREKKERFSLILESASTNQTSMYLCASSSRGQGVEKLFFGSGTQLSVL.

A few counts support this clone. V gene TRBV6-5 combines with J gene TRBJ1-4; 8 nucleotides line up with TRBD1. J gave up 5 bases and V 10 bases, and 12 bases lay outside the gene matches. The CDR3 is 15 amino acids. The V gene's germline CDR1 is MNHEY and CDR2 SVGAGI. The CDR3 nucleotides read TGTGCCACCTCTCCTCAGGGGGCGCAAAATGAAAAACTGTTTTTT. The encoded protein is CATSPQGAQNEKLFF.

CDR3 residues: CASSAESGTGVSGANVLTF. As DNA, the CDR3 is TGTGCCAGCAGTGCCGAATCCGGGACAGGTGTCTCTGGGGCCAACGTCCTGACTTTC. The V and J genes are TRBV9 and TRBJ2-6; 8 positions agree with TRBD1. Germline V CDR1 and CDR2: SGDLS, YYNGEE. V shed 5 bases and J 0 bases; nucleotides not matched to a gene: 13. This CDR3 is built from 19 residues.

The gene calls are TRBV25-1 and TRBJ2-2, with D perhaps TRBD2 (5 bases). This CDR3 spans 15 amino acids. Trimming stripped 1 base from V and 4 bases from J, with 10 bases between. Per the germline V gene, CDR1 is MGHDK and CDR2 is SYGVNS. The DNA for the CDR3 is TGTGCCAGCAGTGAATCCGGGGTTCCCACCGGGGAGCTGTTTTTT. Protein product: CASSESGVPTGELFF.

The chain uses TRBV6-2 or TRBV6-3 and TRBJ2-1, with a tentative D call TRBD2 (6 bases). V was pared by 8 bases and J by 0 bases, with 14 bases between. The CDR3 covers 15 residues. The germline CDR1 and CDR2 sequences are MNHEY and SVGEGT. CDR3 nucleotide sequence: TGTGCCAGCCGCCCCGGGGGTATCTCCTACAATGAGCAGTTCTTC. This codes for CASRPGGISYNEQFF.

The chain combines TRBV6-5 with TRBJ2-1; D call uncertain. This CDR3 has 14 amino acids. Between the trimmed V and J ends, which lost 3 bases and 0 bases, there was a span of 6 bases. CDR1 MNHEY and CDR2 SVGAGI come from the germline V gene. The CDR3 spells CASSYYSSYNEQFF. The CDR3 DNA sequence: TGTGCCAGCAGTTATTATAGCTCCTACAATGAGCAGTTCTTC.

This sequence joins TRBV15 and TRBJ1-5, with D possibly matching TRBD1 (6 bases). Germline CDR1 is LNHNV and CDR2 is YYDKDF (reference sequence). The CDR3 consists of 14 residues. V lost 1 base to trimming and J lost 5 bases, with 9 bases between them. The CDR3 loop is CATSRGAGDQPQHF. The CDR3 DNA reads as TGTGCCACCAGCAGAGGGGCAGGGGATCAGCCCCAGCATTTT.

This clone occurred once. The genes are TRBV19 and TRBJ2-1, with D perhaps TRBD1 (6 bases). The germline CDR1 and CDR2 sequences are LNHDA and SQIVND (reference sequence). Trimming removed 5 bases from V and 8 bases from J, with 16 bases in between. CDR3 length equals 14 residues. CDR3 coding DNA: TGTGCCAGTAGTTGGTCCCGGGACATCGATGAGCAGTTCTTC. Translating it yields CASSWSRDIDEQFF.